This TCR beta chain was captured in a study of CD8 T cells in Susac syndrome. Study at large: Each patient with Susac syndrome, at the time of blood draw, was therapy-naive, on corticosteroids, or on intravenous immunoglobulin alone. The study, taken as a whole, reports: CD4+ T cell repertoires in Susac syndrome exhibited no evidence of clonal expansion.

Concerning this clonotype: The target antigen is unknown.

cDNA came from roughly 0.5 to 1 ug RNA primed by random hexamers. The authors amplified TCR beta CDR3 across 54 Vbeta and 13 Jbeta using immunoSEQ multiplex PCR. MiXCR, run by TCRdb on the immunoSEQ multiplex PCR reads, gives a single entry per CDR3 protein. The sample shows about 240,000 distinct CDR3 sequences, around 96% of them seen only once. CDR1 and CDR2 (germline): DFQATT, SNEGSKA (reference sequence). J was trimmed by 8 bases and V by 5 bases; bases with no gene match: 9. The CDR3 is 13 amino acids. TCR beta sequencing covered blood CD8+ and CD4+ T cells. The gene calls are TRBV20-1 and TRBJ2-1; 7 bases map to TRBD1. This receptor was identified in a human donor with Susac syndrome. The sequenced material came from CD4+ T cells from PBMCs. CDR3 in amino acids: CSAVLQGPDEQFF. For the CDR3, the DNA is TGCAGTGCTGTTTTACAGGGGCCGGATGAGCAGTTCTTC.